Below are 4 T cell receptor beta chains sequenced from a single sample in a study of follicular helper T cells after annual influenza vaccination. Time point described: 2015-2016 season, pre-vaccination. Sequenced by immunoSEQ multiplex PCR; TCRdb stores in-frame clones only, minus some. The sample lists some 10,000 clones; roughly 80% were seen once. The source material was CXCR5+ CD38- circulating T follicular helper cells from blood, sampled on the day of influenza vaccination. Subset specified: circulating Tfh, non-naive CD4+CXCR5+PD-1+ (ICOS+CD38+ or ICOS-CD38-). Receptors originate from an adult who received the influenza vaccine.

By proportion, this clone is large (0.1 to 1%). The CDR3: CASLYEQYF. Here the CDR3 DNA reads TGTGCCAGCCTTTACGAGCAGTACTTC. The chain has TRBV6-4 and TRBJ2-7; D gene unclear. CDR3 length equals 9 residues. V shed 8 bases and J shed 4 bases, with 3 bases lying between them. Germline CDR1 MRHNA, CDR2 SNTAGT.

This chain joins TRBV6-1 and TRBJ1-1; the match to TRBD1 covers 7 bases. Losses at the gene ends were 3 bases for V and 1 base for J; bases not matched to a gene: 5. The CDR3 sequence is 15 residues long. CDR1 and CDR2 (germline): MNHNS, SASEGT. The CDR3 coding sequence is TGTGCCAGCAGTGAGTGGGGACAGACGAACACTGAAGCTTTCTTT. The encoded protein is CASSEWGQTNTEAFF.

The chain couples TRBV25-1 to TRBJ2-4; D tentatively reads TRBD1 or TRBD2 (5 bases each). From germline, CDR1 is MGHDK and CDR2 SYGVNS. The CDR3 length is 15 residues. V lost 2 bases to trimming and J lost 8 bases, with 16 bases between them. The CDR3 DNA follows: TGTGCCAGCAGTGAAGGAGGCAGGGCTAGAGACATTCAGTACTTC. Translating gives CASSEGGRARDIQYF.

The J gene is TRBJ2-6, the V gene TRBV27; D not certain. The CDR3 runs to 15 residues. Between the trimmed V and J ends, which lost 2 bases and 0 bases, there was a span of 5 bases. Germline V gene lookup returns CDR1 MNHEY and CDR2 SMNVEV (reference sequence). CDR3 protein: CASSLTASGANVLTF. The CDR3 region has the DNA TGTGCCAGCAGTTTAACAGCCTCTGGGGCCAACGTCCTGACTTTC.